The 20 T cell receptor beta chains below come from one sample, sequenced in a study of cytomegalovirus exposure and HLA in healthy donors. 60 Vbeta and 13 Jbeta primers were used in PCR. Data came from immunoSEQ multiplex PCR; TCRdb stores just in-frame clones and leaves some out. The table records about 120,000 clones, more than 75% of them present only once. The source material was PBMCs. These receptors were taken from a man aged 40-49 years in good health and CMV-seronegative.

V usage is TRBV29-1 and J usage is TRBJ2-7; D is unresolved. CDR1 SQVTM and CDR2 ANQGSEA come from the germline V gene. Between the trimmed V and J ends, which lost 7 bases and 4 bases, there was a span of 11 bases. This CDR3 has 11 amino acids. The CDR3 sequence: CSAYNSYEQYF. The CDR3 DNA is TGCAGCGCTTATAACTCTTACGAGCAGTACTTC.

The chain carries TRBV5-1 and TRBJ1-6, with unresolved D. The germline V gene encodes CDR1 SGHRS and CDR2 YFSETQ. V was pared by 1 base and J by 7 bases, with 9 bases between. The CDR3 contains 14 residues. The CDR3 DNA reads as TGCGCCAGCAGCTTGACAACGGGAAATTCACCCCTCCACTTT. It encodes CASSLTTGNSPLHF.

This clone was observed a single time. The CDR3 DNA reads TGTGCCAGCAGTGAAGCACTGGAGCAGTACTTC. Protein product: CASSEALEQYF. The rearrangement links TRBV2 to TRBJ2-7, with D unresolved. V was clipped by 0 bases and J by 7 bases, with 4 bases between them. This CDR3 is built from 11 residues. Germline V gene data show CDR1 as SNHLY and CDR2 as FYNNEI.

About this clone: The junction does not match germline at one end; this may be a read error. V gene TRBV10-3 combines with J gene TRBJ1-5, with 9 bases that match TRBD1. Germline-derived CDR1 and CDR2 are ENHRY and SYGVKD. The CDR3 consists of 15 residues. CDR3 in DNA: TGTGCCAGCAGTTACACACAGGGGGCACATCAGCCCCAGCATTTT. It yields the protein CASSYTQGAHQPQHF.

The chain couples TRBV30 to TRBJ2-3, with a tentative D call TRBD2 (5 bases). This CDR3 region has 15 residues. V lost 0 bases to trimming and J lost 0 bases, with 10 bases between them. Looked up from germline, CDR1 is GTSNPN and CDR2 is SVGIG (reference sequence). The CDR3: CAWSVSGSSTDTQYF. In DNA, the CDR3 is TGTGCCTGGAGTGTATCGGGGTCTAGCACAGATACGCAGTATTTT.

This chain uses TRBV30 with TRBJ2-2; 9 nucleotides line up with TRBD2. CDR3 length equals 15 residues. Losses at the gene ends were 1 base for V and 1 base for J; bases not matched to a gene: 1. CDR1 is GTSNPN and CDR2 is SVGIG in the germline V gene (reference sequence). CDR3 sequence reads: CAWSGAGGNTGELFF. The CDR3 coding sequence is TGTGCCTGGAGTGGAGCGGGGGGGAACACCGGGGAGCTGTTTTTT.

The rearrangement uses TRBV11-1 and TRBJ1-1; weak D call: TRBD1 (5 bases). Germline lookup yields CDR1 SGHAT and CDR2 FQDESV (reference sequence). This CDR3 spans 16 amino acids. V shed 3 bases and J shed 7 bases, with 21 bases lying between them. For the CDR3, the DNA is TGTGCCAGCAGCTTCGTTGGGGCAGGGAGGAAAGGTGAAGCTTTCTTT. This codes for CASSFVGAGRKGEAFF.

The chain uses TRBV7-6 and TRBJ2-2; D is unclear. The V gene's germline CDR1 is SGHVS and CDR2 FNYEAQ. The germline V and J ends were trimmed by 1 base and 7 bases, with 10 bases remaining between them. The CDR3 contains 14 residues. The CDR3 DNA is TGTGCCAGCAGCTTAGGCCCGGGTAGCGGGGAGCTGTTTTTT. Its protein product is CASSLGPGSGELFF.

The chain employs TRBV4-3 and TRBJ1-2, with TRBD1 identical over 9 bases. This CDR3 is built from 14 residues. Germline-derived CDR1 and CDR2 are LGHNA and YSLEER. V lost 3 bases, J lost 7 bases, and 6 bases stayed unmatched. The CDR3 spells CASSQHRGLSGYTF. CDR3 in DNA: TGCGCCAGCAGCCAGCACAGGGGGCTGAGTGGCTACACCTTC.

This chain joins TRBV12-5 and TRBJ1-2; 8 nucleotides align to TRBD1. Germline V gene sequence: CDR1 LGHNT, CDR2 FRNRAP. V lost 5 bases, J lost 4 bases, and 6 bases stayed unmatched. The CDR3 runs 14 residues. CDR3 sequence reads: CASGRGQGVYGYTF. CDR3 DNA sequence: TGTGCTAGTGGTCGTGGACAGGGCGTCTATGGCTACACCTTC.

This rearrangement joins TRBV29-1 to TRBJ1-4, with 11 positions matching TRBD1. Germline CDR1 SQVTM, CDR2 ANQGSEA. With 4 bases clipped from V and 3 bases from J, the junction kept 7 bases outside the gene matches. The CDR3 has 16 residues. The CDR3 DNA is TGCAGCGTTGCCGGGACAGGGGGTCGGGCTAATGAAAAACTGTTTTTT. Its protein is CSVAGTGGRANEKLFF.

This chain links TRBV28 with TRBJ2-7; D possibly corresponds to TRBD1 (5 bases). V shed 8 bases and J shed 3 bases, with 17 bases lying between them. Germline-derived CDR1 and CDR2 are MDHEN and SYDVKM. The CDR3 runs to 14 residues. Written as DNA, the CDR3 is TGTGCCAGCTGCATCCAGGGAAATCGCTACGAGCAGTACTTC. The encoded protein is CASCIQGNRYEQYF.

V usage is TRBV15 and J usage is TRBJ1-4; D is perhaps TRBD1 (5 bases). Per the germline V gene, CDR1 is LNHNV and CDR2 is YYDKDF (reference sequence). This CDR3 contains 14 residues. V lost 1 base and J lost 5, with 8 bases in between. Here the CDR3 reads CATSRGGENEKLFF. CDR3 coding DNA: TGTGCCACCAGCAGAGGGGGGGAGAATGAAAAACTGTTTTTT.

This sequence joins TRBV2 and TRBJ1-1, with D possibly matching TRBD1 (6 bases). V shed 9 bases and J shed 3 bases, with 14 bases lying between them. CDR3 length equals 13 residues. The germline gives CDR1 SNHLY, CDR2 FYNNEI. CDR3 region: CASCRGRDTEAFF. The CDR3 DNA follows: TGTGCCAGTTGCAGGGGCAGGGACACTGAAGCTTTCTTT.

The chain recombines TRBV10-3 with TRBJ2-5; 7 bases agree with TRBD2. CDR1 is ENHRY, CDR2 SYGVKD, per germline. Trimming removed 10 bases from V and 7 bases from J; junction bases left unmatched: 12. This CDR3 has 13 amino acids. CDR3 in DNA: TGTGCCACGGAGGAGGGACCGGGGGGGACCCAGTACTTC. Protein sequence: CATEEGPGGTQYF.

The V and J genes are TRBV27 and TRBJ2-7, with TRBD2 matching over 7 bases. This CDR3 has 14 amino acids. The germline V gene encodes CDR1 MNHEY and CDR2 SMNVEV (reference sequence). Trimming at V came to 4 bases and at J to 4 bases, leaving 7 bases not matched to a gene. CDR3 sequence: CASSSNSGGYEQYF. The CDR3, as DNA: TGTGCCAGCAGTTCAAACTCGGGAGGTTACGAGCAGTACTTC.

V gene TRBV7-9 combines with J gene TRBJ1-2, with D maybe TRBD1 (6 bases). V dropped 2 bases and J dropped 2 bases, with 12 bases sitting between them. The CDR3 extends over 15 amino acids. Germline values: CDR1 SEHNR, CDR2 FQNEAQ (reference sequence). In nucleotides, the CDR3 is TGTGCCAGCAGCTTAAGGACAGAATTAAACTATGGCTACACCTTC. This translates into CASSLRTELNYGYTF.

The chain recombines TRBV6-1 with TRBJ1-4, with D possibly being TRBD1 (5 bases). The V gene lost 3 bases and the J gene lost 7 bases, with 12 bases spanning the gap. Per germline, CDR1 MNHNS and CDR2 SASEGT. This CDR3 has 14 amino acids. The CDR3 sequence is CASSDGTGGEKLFF. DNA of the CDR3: TGTGCCAGCAGTGACGGGACGGGAGGTGAAAAACTGTTTTTT.

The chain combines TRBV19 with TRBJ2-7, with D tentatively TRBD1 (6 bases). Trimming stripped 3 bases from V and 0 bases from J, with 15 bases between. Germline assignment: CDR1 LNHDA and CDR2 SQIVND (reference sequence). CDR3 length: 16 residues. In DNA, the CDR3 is TGTGCCAGTAGTATTAGGGGGACACCGAGCTCCTACGAGCAGTACTTC. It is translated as CASSIRGTPSSYEQYF.

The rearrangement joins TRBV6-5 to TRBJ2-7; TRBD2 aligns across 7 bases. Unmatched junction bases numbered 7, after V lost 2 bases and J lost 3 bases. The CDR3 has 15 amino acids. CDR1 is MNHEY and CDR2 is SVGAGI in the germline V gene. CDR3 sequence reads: CASSYRGGGYYEQYF. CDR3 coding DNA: TGTGCCAGCAGTTACAGGGGCGGGGGTTACTACGAGCAGTACTTC.